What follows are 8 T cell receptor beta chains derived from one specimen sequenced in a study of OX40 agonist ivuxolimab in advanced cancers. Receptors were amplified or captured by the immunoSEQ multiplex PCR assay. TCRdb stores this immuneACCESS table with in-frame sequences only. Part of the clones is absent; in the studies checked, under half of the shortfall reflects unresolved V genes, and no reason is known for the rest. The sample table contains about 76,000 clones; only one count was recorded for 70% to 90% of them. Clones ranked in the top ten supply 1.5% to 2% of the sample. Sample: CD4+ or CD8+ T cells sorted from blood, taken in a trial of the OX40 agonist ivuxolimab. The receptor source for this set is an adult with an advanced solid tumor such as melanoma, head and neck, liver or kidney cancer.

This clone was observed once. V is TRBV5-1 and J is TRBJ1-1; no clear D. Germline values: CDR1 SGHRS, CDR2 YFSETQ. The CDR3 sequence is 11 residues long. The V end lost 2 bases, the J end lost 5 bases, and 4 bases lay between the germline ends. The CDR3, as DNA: TGCGCCAGCAGCTTTGAAACTGAAGCTTTCTTT. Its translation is CASSFETEAFF.

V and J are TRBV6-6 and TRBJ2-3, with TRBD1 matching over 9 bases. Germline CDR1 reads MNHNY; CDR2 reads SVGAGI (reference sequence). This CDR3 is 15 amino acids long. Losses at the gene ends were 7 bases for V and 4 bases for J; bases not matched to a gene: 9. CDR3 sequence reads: CASTRTGDFADTQYF. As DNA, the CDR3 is TGTGCCAGCACTCGGACAGGGGATTTCGCAGATACGCAGTATTTT.

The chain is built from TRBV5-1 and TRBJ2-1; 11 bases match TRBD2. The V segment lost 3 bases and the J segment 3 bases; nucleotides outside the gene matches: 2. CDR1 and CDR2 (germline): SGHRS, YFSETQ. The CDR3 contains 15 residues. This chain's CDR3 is CASSSGTSGYNEQFF. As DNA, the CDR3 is TGCGCCAGCAGCTCCGGGACTAGCGGCTACAATGAGCAGTTCTTC. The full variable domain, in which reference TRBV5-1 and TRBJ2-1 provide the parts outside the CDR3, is KAGVTQTPRYLIKTRGQQVTLSCSPISGHRSVSWYQQTPGQGLQFLFEYFSETQRNKGNFPGRFSGRQFSNSRSEMNVSTLELGDSALYLCASSSGTSGYNEQFFGPGTRLTVL.

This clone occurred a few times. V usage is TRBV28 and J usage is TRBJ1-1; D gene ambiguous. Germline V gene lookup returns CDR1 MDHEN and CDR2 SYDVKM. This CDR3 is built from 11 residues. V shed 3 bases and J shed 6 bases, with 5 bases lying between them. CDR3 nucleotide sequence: TGTGCCAGCAGTTTGTACGCTGAAGCTTTCTTT. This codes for CASSLYAEAFF.

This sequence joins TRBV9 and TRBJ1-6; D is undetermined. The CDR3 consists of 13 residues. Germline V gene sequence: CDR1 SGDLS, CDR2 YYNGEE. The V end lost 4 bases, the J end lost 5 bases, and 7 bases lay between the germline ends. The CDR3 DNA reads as TGTGCCAGCAGCCGGGGAGATAATTCACCCCTCCACTTT. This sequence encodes CASSRGDNSPLHF.

The CDR3 sequence: CASSPRTGMGYEQYF. Written as DNA, the CDR3 is TGTGCCAGCAGCCCCCGGACAGGAATGGGCTACGAGCAGTACTTC. The chain uses TRBV7-9 and TRBJ2-7; the match to TRBD1 covers 7 bases. V lost 5 bases and J lost 3; bases outside the gene matches: 10. The CDR3 totals 15 residues. CDR1 is SEHNR and CDR2 is FQNEAQ in the germline V gene (reference sequence).

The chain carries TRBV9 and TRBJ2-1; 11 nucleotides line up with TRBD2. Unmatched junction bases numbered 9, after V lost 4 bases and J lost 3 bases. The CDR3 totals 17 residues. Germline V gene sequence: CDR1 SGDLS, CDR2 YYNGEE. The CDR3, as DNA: TGTGCCAGCAGCCTCGGGACTAGCGGTGGGTACTACAATGAGCAGTTCTTC. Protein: CASSLGTSGGYYNEQFF.

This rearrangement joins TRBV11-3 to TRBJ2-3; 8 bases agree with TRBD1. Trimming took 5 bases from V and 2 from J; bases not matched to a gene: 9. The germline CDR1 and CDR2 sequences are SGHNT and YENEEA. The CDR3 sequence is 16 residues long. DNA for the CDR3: TGTGCCAGCAGCCTCCGGGGGCAGGGGGCCACAGATACGCAGTATTTT. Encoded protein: CASSLRGQGATDTQYF.